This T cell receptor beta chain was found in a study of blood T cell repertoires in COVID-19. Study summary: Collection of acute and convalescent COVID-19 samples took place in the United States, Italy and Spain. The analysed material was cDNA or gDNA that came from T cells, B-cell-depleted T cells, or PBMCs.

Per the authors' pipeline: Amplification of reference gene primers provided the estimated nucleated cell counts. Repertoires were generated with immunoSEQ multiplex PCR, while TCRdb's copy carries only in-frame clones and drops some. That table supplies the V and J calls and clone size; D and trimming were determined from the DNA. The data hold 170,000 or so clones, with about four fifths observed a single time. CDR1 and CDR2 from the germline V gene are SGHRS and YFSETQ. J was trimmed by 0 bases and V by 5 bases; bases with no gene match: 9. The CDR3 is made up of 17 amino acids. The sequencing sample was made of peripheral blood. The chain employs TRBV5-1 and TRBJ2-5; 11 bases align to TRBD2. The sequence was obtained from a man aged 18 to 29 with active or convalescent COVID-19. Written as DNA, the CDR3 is TGCGCCAGCAGGGCCGGGACTAGCGGTTTGTACCAAGAGACCCAGTACTTC. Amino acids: CASRAGTSGLYQETQYF.